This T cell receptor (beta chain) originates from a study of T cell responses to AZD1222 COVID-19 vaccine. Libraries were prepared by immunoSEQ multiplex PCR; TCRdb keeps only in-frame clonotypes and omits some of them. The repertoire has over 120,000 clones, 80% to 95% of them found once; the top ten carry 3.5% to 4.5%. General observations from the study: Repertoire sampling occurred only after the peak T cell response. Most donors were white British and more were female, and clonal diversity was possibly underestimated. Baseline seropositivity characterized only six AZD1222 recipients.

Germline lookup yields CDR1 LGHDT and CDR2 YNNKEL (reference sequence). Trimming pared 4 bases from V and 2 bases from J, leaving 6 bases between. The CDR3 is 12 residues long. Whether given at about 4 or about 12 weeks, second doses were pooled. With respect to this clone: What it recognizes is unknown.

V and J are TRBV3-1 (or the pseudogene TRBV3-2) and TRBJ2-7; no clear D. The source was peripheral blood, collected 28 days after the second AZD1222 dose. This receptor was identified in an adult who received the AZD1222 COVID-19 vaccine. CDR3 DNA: TGTGCCAGCAGCCCCAGTGCCTACGAGCAGTACTTC. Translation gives CASSPSAYEQYF.